The next 26 T cell receptor beta chains were all read from a single sample in a study of cytomegalovirus exposure and HLA in healthy donors. It was with 60 Vbeta and 13 Jbeta primers that the PCR ran. The table came from immunoSEQ multiplex PCR; TCRdb's copy has only in-frame clones and leaves some out. The sample features approximately 140,000 clones, with roughly 1.6% in its top ten. Input material: PBMCs. These receptors were collected from a woman between 40 and 55 years old in good health and CMV-seronegative.

The V gene is TRBV9, the J gene TRBJ1-1; 9 positions agree with TRBD1. V trimming: 0 bases; J trimming: 4 bases; junction bases outside the gene matches: 7. In germline, CDR1 is SGDLS, CDR2 YYNGEE. The CDR3 runs to 16 residues. The DNA of the CDR3 is TGTGCCAGCAGCGTAGCCGGGACAGGGTTTTCCACTGAAGCTTTCTTT. Its translation: CASSVAGTGFSTEAFF.

Here the CDR3 DNA reads TGTGCCAGCAGCCAACAAGCGGGGTGGGATCAAGAGACCCAGTACTTC. It yields the protein CASSQQAGWDQETQYF. V and J are TRBV4-2 and TRBJ2-5, with TRBD2 matching 7 bases. Trimming took 2 bases from V and 2 from J; bases not matched to a gene: 8. In germline, CDR1 is LGHNA, CDR2 YNFKEQ. The CDR3 is 16 residues long.

The rearrangement uses TRBV5-4 and TRBJ2-3, with D perhaps TRBD1 (6 bases). The germline CDR1 and CDR2 sequences are SGHNT and YYREEE (reference sequence). CDR3 length: 15 amino acids. V dropped 1 base and J dropped 1 base, with 10 bases sitting between them. CDR3 loop: CASSLKQGGTDTQYF. CDR3 DNA sequence: TGTGCCAGCAGCTTGAAACAGGGAGGCACAGATACGCAGTATTTT.

V usage is TRBV6-5 and J usage is TRBJ1-2; 8 bases align to TRBD1. The V and J ends lost 10 bases and 6 bases, in that order; junction bases with no gene match: 13. The V gene's germline CDR1 is MNHEY and CDR2 SVGAGI. The CDR3 runs 14 residues. Here the CDR3 reads CATEGSSGGHGYTF. The DNA for the CDR3 is TGTGCCACCGAAGGAAGTTCAGGGGGCCATGGCTACACCTTC.

The V call is TRBV7-3, the J call TRBJ2-1, with D tentatively TRBD2 (6 bases). Germline V lookup: CDR1 SGHTA, CDR2 FQGTGA. V was shortened by 5 bases and J by 10 bases, with 21 bases between the two germline ends. CDR3 length equals 15 residues. CDR3 amino acids: CASSVNVGGAGEQFF. DNA of the CDR3: TGTGCCAGCAGCGTTAACGTAGGAGGGGCCGGGGAGCAGTTCTTC.

The chain couples TRBV5-1 to TRBJ1-1, with no clear D. V was trimmed by 4 bases and J by 0 bases, leaving 16 bases between them. The germline V gene encodes CDR1 SGHRS and CDR2 YFSETQ. This CDR3 spans 16 amino acids. The CDR3 protein is CASSPEGLIMNTEAFF. The CDR3 bases are TGCGCCAGCAGCCCCGAAGGACTCATCATGAACACTGAAGCTTTCTTT. Looking up the rest from reference TRBV5-1 and TRBJ1-1 gives the full variable domain: KAGVTQTPRYLIKTRGQQVTLSCSPISGHRSVSWYQQTPGQGLQFLFEYFSETQRNKGNFPGRFSGRQFSNSRSEMNVSTLELGDSALYLCASSPEGLIMNTEAFFGQGTRLTVV.

The chain is built from TRBV5-1 and TRBJ1-1; a possible D gene is TRBD1 (5 bases). This CDR3 has 13 amino acids. V shed 2 bases and J shed 5 bases, with 10 bases lying between them. The germline CDR1 and CDR2 sequences are SGHRS and YFSETQ. CDR3 sequence (DNA): TGCGCCAGCAGCTTAGACAGTGTGACTGAAGCTTTCTTT. Its protein is CASSLDSVTEAFF.

The rearrangement joins TRBV6-1 to TRBJ1-1, with TRBD1 matching over 7 bases. The CDR3 is 14 residues long. After removal of 4 bases from V and 0 bases from J, the junction contained 2 bases not matched to a gene. Germline assignment: CDR1 MNHNS and CDR2 SASEGT. CDR3: CASSVTGMNTEAFF. CDR3 sequence (DNA): TGTGCCAGCAGTGTGACAGGGATGAACACTGAAGCTTTCTTT.

This chain links TRBV7-3 with TRBJ2-5; 9 nucleotides match TRBD2. The germline gives CDR1 SGHTA, CDR2 FQGTGA. Trimming cost V 0 bases and J 7 bases; bases outside gene matches: 9. CDR3 length equals 16 residues. The CDR3 region has the DNA TGTGCCAGCAGCTTAACCCCCTCAGCGGGGGGTGGGACCCAGTACTTC. Its translation: CASSLTPSAGGGTQYF.

The chain has TRBV6-1 and TRBJ2-1, with a weak D call TRBD2 (6 bases). Trimming left V 5 bases short and J 4 bases short, with 9 bases between. This CDR3 has 13 residues. Germline values: CDR1 MNHNS, CDR2 SASEGT. The CDR3 nucleotides read TGTGCCAGCAGTTCCGGACTATACAATGAGCAGTTCTTC. Amino acids: CASSSGLYNEQFF.

The chain is built from TRBV27 and TRBJ1-1; no clear D. The CDR3 length is 14 residues. V was trimmed by 4 bases and J by 0 bases, leaving 9 bases between them. CDR1 is MNHEY and CDR2 is SMNVEV in the germline V gene (reference sequence). The CDR3 coding sequence is TGTGCCAGCAGTTCATACATGATGAACACTGAAGCTTTCTTT. Amino acids: CASSSYMMNTEAFF.

The chain recombines TRBV6-4 with TRBJ2-1, with D possibly being TRBD1 (5 bases). The CDR3 has 15 residues. The V gene lost 0 bases and the J gene lost 0 bases, with 6 bases spanning the gap. Germline loops: CDR1 MRHNA, CDR2 SNTAGT. DNA for the CDR3: TGTGCCAGCAGTGACTCAGGGGACTCCTACAATGAGCAGTTCTTC. As protein: CASSDSGDSYNEQFF.

The CDR3, as DNA: TGTGCCACCAGACAGGTCTCTGGAAACACCATATATTTT. This sequence encodes CATRQVSGNTIYF. The chain combines TRBV28 with TRBJ1-3; D might be TRBD1 (6 bases). CDR1 is MDHEN, CDR2 SYDVKM, per germline. This CDR3 is 13 amino acids long. V gave up 10 bases and J gave up 0 bases, with 10 bases separating them.

This chain uses TRBV6-5 with TRBJ2-1, with a possible D match to TRBD2 (7 bases). Trimming left V 2 bases short and J 8 bases short, with 16 bases between. Germline CDR1 reads MNHEY; CDR2 reads SVGAGI. The CDR3 contains 15 residues. The CDR3 coding sequence is TGTGCCAGCAGTTACCCAGGGGAGGGTAGCGATGAGCAGTTCTTC. Encoded protein: CASSYPGEGSDEQFF.

The chain has TRBV7-2 and TRBJ2-7, with 9 nucleotides matching TRBD1. Per the germline V gene, CDR1 is SGHTA and CDR2 is FQGNSA. The CDR3 loop spans 16 amino acids. J gave up 3 bases and V 5 bases, and 11 bases lay outside the gene matches. The CDR3 DNA reads TGTGCCAGCAGCCCCCCTTGGACAGGGGTTTTCTACGAGCAGTACTTC. It specifies CASSPPWTGVFYEQYF.

The chain recombines TRBV18 with TRBJ2-5; 8 nucleotides agree with TRBD2. Germline CDR1 is KGHSH and CDR2 is LQKENI. The CDR3 runs to 17 residues. After removal of 4 bases from V and 1 base from J, the junction contained 11 bases not matched to a gene. CDR3 sequence (DNA): TGTGCCAGCTCACGGCGGGGGAGTAGCGGGATCCAAGAGACCCAGTACTTC. Translation: CASSRRGSSGIQETQYF.

This rearrangement joins TRBV7-6 to TRBJ1-3; the D gene is possibly TRBD1 (5 bases). The CDR3 length is 16 residues. With 1 base removed from V and 3 bases from J, the gap between germline ends came to 13 bases. Per the germline V gene, CDR1 is SGHVS and CDR2 is FNYEAQ. CDR3 DNA sequence: TGTGCCAGCAGCTTAGGAAGGTCCAGGGTTGGAAACACCATATATTTT. It yields the protein CASSLGRSRVGNTIYF. Full variable domain (rest looked up from reference TRBV7-6 and TRBJ1-3): GAGVSQSPRYKVTKRGQDVALRCDPISGHVSLYWYRQALGQGPEFLTYFNYEAQQDKSGLPNDRFSAERPEGSISTLTIQRTEQRDSAMYRCASSLGRSRVGNTIYFGEGSWLTVV.

The chain recombines TRBV9 with TRBJ2-5, with no clear D. This CDR3 is built from 13 residues. Germline-derived CDR1 and CDR2 are SGDLS and YYNGEE. V shed 0 bases and J shed 5 bases, with 8 bases lying between them. The CDR3 coding sequence is TGTGCCAGCAGCGTAGTTGCGGAGGAGACCCAGTACTTC. This sequence encodes CASSVVAEETQYF.

The CDR3 loop is CASSPLLSLGPHSRNQPQHF. CDR3 sequence (DNA): TGTGCCAGCAGTCCGCTCTTATCCCTGGGCCCGCACTCTCGGAATCAGCCCCAGCATTTT. The V and J genes are TRBV27 and TRBJ1-5; D call uncertain. V lost 5 bases and J 4 bases, leaving 30 bases between the germline ends. Per the germline V gene, CDR1 is MNHEY and CDR2 is SMNVEV (reference sequence). The CDR3 is made up of 20 amino acids.

The chain couples TRBV7-2 to TRBJ2-7, with a weak D call TRBD1 (5 bases). The V gene lost 1 base and the J gene lost 2 bases, with 9 bases spanning the gap. Germline CDR1 reads SGHTA; CDR2 reads FQGNSA. The CDR3 is made up of 14 amino acids. CDR3 loop: CASSLGQPAYEQYF. CDR3 DNA sequence: TGTGCCAGCAGCTTAGGACAGCCTGCCTACGAGCAGTACTTC.

The CDR3 DNA follows: TGTGCCAGCAGTAACCCGGGTCAAGGGGTAGACACTGAAGCTTTCTTT. It encodes CASSNPGQGVDTEAFF. This chain joins TRBV6-6 and TRBJ1-1, with D perhaps matching TRBD1 (5 bases). The CDR3 spans 16 residues. Trimming cost V 5 bases and J 3 bases, with 19 bases left between them. The germline V gene encodes CDR1 MNHNY and CDR2 SVGAGI (reference sequence).

The J gene is TRBJ2-3, the V gene TRBV5-1; the match to TRBD1 covers 8 bases. Losses at the gene ends were 2 bases for V and 3 bases for J; bases not matched to a gene: 5. Per germline, CDR1 SGHRS and CDR2 YFSETQ. The CDR3 consists of 15 residues. The CDR3 protein is CASSFGQGITDTQYF. CDR3 nucleotides: TGCGCCAGCAGCTTCGGACAGGGAATAACAGATACGCAGTATTTT.

J is TRBJ1-5 and V is TRBV6-5; the D is unclear. This CDR3 has 15 amino acids. In germline, CDR1 is MNHEY, CDR2 SVGAGI. Trimming pared 6 bases from V and 2 bases from J, leaving 14 bases between. The CDR3 DNA reads as TGTGCCAGCAGGCCTCTAAAGAATGGCAATCAGCCCCAGCATTTT. Encoded protein: CASRPLKNGNQPQHF.

V is TRBV6-6 and J is TRBJ1-1; 7 bases match TRBD1. V shed 6 bases and J 6 bases; nucleotides not matched to a gene: 7. The germline gives CDR1 MNHNY, CDR2 SVGAGI (reference sequence). The CDR3 has 13 residues. The CDR3 sequence is CASSIQGWAEAFF. The CDR3 region has the DNA TGTGCCAGCAGCATACAGGGGTGGGCTGAAGCTTTCTTT.

The rearrangement uses TRBV28 and TRBJ1-5, with D perhaps TRBD1 (5 bases). CDR3 length equals 13 residues. The V and J ends lost 11 bases and 6 bases respectively, with 17 bases between them. Germline CDR1 MDHEN, CDR2 SYDVKM. The CDR3 is CAYQEAQGQPQHF. CDR3 in DNA: TGTGCCTACCAAGAAGCGCAGGGTCAGCCCCAGCATTTT.

This rearrangement joins TRBV6-5 to TRBJ2-5, with D possibly matching TRBD1 (6 bases). This CDR3 spans 12 amino acids. The germline CDR1 and CDR2 sequences are MNHEY and SVGAGI. The V and J ends lost 9 bases and 4 bases respectively, with 12 bases between them. The CDR3 protein is CASARGAETQYF. The CDR3, as DNA: TGTGCCAGTGCCAGGGGAGCAGAGACCCAGTACTTC.